These 20 T cell receptor beta chains share one sample of origin, sequenced in a study of CD8 T cells in Susac syndrome. Reverse transcription of about 0.5 to 1 ug RNA was carried out with random hexamers. From the immunoSEQ multiplex PCR reads, TCRdb called clonotypes with MiXCR, one entry per CDR3 protein. The repertoire has hundreds of thousands of distinct CDR3 sequences, 80% to 95% of them found once; the top ten carry about 0.15%. The material sequenced was CD8+ T cells from PBMCs. These receptors came from a human donor with multiple sclerosis.

The chain combines TRBV5-6 with TRBJ1-6, with D unresolved. The CDR3 length is 12 residues. The germline gives CDR1 SGHDT, CDR2 YYEEEE. V gave up 0 bases and J gave up 9 bases, with 4 bases separating them. CDR3 amino acids: CASSLGVSPLHF. CDR3 nucleotides: TGTGCCAGCAGCTTGGGAGTTTCACCCCTCCACTTT.

The genes are TRBV5-6 and TRBJ2-7, with D perhaps TRBD1 or TRBD2 (5 bases each). Looked up from germline, CDR1 is SGHDT and CDR2 is YYEEEE. Trimming took 0 bases from V and 7 from J, leaving 14 bases between them. CDR3 length equals 14 residues. As DNA, the CDR3 is TGTGCCAGCAGCTTGGGGGACCCACCCTTGGAGCAGTACTTC. Amino acids: CASSLGDPPLEQYF. The variable domain in full, with the rest retrieved from reference TRBV5-6 and TRBJ2-7, is DAGVTQSPTHLIKTRGQQVTLRCSPKSGHDTVSWYQQALGQGPQFIFQYYEEEERQRGNFPDRFSGHQFPNYSSELNVNALLLGDSALYLCASSLGDPPLEQYFGPGTRLTVT.

This chain uses TRBV24-1 with TRBJ2-1; D gene uncertain. Germline CDR1 is KGHDR and CDR2 is SFDVKD. Trimming left V 2 bases short and J 7 bases short, with 2 bases between. CDR3 length: 11 residues. The CDR3 loop reads CATSDYNEQFF. DNA of the CDR3: TGTGCCACCAGTGATTATAATGAGCAGTTCTTC.

V is TRBV29-1 and J is TRBJ2-7, with TRBD1 matching over 9 bases. The germline CDR1 and CDR2 sequences are SQVTM and ANQGSEA. The V gene end was trimmed by 5 bases and the J gene end by 2 bases; junction bases not matched to a gene: 10. The CDR3 covers 15 residues. In DNA, the CDR3 is TGCAGCGTTTTAAATTCCGGGACAGGGACCTACGAGCAGTACTTC. This translates into CSVLNSGTGTYEQYF.

The rearrangement uses TRBV2 and TRBJ2-1; TRBD2 matches at 7 bases. CDR3 length: 16 residues. J gave up 4 bases and V 6 bases, and 12 bases lay outside the gene matches. In germline, CDR1 is SNHLY, CDR2 FYNNEI. The CDR3: CASRRSSGGLYNEQFF. The CDR3 DNA follows: TGTGCCAGCAGGAGGTCCTCGGGGGGACTTTACAATGAGCAGTTCTTC.

The chain recombines TRBV12-3 or TRBV12-4 with TRBJ2-3; tentatively, D is TRBD1 (6 bases). The CDR3 spans 13 residues. With 7 bases removed from V and 4 bases from J, the gap between germline ends came to 12 bases. The CDR3 is CASTMSGADTQYF. Here the CDR3 DNA reads TGTGCCAGCACCATGTCAGGGGCAGATACGCAGTATTTT.

This chain joins TRBV12-3 or TRBV12-4 and TRBJ2-5; D is unresolved. V was clipped by 6 bases and J by 0 bases, with 11 bases between them. The CDR3 is made up of 14 amino acids. This CDR3 reads CASSFRVNQETQYF. The CDR3 DNA sequence: TGTGCCAGCAGCTTCCGGGTCAACCAAGAGACCCAGTACTTC.

The chain carries TRBV30 and TRBJ2-2, with D possibly matching TRBD2 (5 bases). CDR3 length: 13 residues. Between the trimmed V and J ends, which lost 4 bases and 6 bases, there was a span of 12 bases. Germline V gives CDR1 GTSNPN, CDR2 SVGIG (reference sequence). The CDR3 here is CAWTYGDPGELFF. The CDR3 nucleotides read TGTGCCTGGACGTACGGGGATCCCGGGGAGCTGTTTTTT.

The chain joins TRBV13 to TRBJ2-1; 15 nucleotides align to TRBD2. This CDR3 region has 15 residues. In germline, CDR1 is PRHDT, CDR2 FYEKMQ (reference sequence). Germline trimming cut 6 bases from V and 8 bases from J; bases unmatched to any gene: 5. The CDR3 loop is CASRSRTSGRDEQFF. CDR3 DNA sequence: TGTGCCAGCAGGTCAAGGACTAGCGGGAGGGATGAGCAGTTCTTC.

The V call is TRBV15, the J call TRBJ2-1, with D maybe TRBD2 (6 bases). Germline V gene sequence: CDR1 LNHNV, CDR2 YYDKDF (reference sequence). CDR3 size: 13 residues. V was clipped by 8 bases and J by 9 bases, with 17 bases between them. The CDR3 region is CATGELARSEQFF. CDR3 sequence (DNA): TGTGCCACCGGGGAACTAGCCAGAAGTGAGCAGTTCTTC.

For the CDR3, the DNA is TGTGCCAGCAGCTCACCTGCGGACAAGGGGCACCACGAGCAGTACTTC. It translates to CASSSPADKGHHEQYF. The chain is built from TRBV5-6 and TRBJ2-7; D may be TRBD1 (5 bases). Trimming shortened V by 3 bases and J by 5 bases, and 21 bases separated the two germline ends. This CDR3 region has 16 residues. Germline assignment: CDR1 SGHDT and CDR2 YYEEEE. The full variable domain, in which reference TRBV5-6 and TRBJ2-7 provide the parts outside the CDR3, is DAGVTQSPTHLIKTRGQQVTLRCSPKSGHDTVSWYQQALGQGPQFIFQYYEEEERQRGNFPDRFSGHQFPNYSSELNVNALLLGDSALYLCASSSPADKGHHEQYFGPGTRLTVT.

The V gene is TRBV7-6, the J gene TRBJ2-7; tentative D call: TRBD1 (5 bases). This CDR3 has 14 amino acids. The germline gives CDR1 SGHVS, CDR2 FNYEAQ. V lost 1 base to trimming and J lost 5 bases, with 12 bases between them. The CDR3 region is CASSLVAGIDEQYF. The CDR3 DNA sequence: TGTGCCAGCAGCTTAGTGGCAGGGATCGACGAGCAGTACTTC.

This rearrangement joins TRBV7-9 to TRBJ1-2; no definite D call. Germline CDR1 reads SEHNR; CDR2 reads FQNEAQ (reference sequence). Trimming pared 0 bases from V and 0 bases from J, leaving 11 bases between. The CDR3 is made up of 16 amino acids. The CDR3 here is CASSLAFDPANYGYTF. The CDR3 nucleotides are TGTGCCAGCAGCTTAGCTTTTGACCCAGCTAACTATGGCTACACCTTC.

The rearrangement joins TRBV12-3 or TRBV12-4 to TRBJ2-2; the D gene is possibly TRBD1 (6 bases). This CDR3 has 15 residues. Trimming removed 5 bases at V and 5 bases at J, with 15 bases between. CDR3 coding DNA: TGTGCCAGCAGTCCCCGGGGTAGGGGGACCGGGGAGCTGTTTTTT. This sequence encodes CASSPRGRGTGELFF.

CDR3: CASSWSGGRVFYEQYF. The CDR3 DNA reads TGTGCCAGCAGTTGGAGTGGCGGGAGGGTCTTTTACGAGCAGTACTTC. This chain connects TRBV27 to TRBJ2-7; 9 bases are shared with TRBD2. With V trimmed by 4 bases and J by 4 bases, 11 bases remained unmatched. The CDR3 is made up of 16 amino acids. CDR1 and CDR2 from the germline V gene are MNHEY and SMNVEV (reference sequence).

The rearrangement uses TRBV10-3 and TRBJ2-1; D might be TRBD2 (7 bases). Germline assignment: CDR1 ENHRY and CDR2 SYGVKD. V gave up 4 bases and J gave up 10 bases, with 17 bases separating them. This CDR3 contains 14 residues. The CDR3 DNA sequence: TGTGCCATCAGTGCAGAGGGGGGGGAGGAGGAGCAGTTCTTC. Protein: CAISAEGGEEEQFF.

The genes are TRBV5-1 and TRBJ1-1; D unclear. Germline V gene data show CDR1 as SGHRS and CDR2 as YFSETQ. The V end was cut by 4 bases, the J end by 5 bases, with 15 bases between. The CDR3 totals 14 residues. The CDR3 coding sequence is TGCGCCAGCAGCCCAGACGGGGTCGGGACTGAAGCTTTCTTT. Translating gives CASSPDGVGTEAFF. Supplemented by reference TRBV5-1 and TRBJ1-1, the full variable domain reads KAGVTQTPRYLIKTRGQQVTLSCSPISGHRSVSWYQQTPGQGLQFLFEYFSETQRNKGNFPGRFSGRQFSNSRSEMNVSTLELGDSALYLCASSPDGVGTEAFFGQGTRLTVV.

The rearrangement links TRBV5-1 to TRBJ1-1; no firm D call. The CDR3 has 14 residues. The V end was cut by 4 bases, the J end by 4 bases, with 14 bases between. Germline V gene lookup returns CDR1 SGHRS and CDR2 YFSETQ. CDR3 region: CASSPYLQGTEAFF. DNA for the CDR3: TGCGCCAGCAGCCCCTATTTGCAAGGCACTGAAGCTTTCTTT.

J is TRBJ1-1 and V is TRBV20-1; 8 bases line up with TRBD1. The J segment lost 0 bases and the V segment lost 3 bases, leaving 6 bases of the junction unmatched. Per the germline V gene, CDR1 is DFQATT and CDR2 is SNEGSKA (reference sequence). CDR3 length equals 15 residues. CDR3 nucleotides: TGCAGTGCTAGTATCAGGGGGCGCGTGAACACTGAAGCTTTCTTT. This codes for CSASIRGRVNTEAFF.

The V gene is TRBV15, the J gene TRBJ2-3; either TRBD1 or TRBD2 may supply D (5 bases each). Trimming took off 5 bases at V and 8 bases at J, with 20 bases between the two ends. Per the germline V gene, CDR1 is LNHNV and CDR2 is YYDKDF (reference sequence). This CDR3 comprises 15 residues. CDR3 residues: CATSSRDPPRSTQYF. For the CDR3, the DNA is TGTGCCACCAGCTCCCGGGACCCCCCCAGGTCTACGCAGTATTTT.